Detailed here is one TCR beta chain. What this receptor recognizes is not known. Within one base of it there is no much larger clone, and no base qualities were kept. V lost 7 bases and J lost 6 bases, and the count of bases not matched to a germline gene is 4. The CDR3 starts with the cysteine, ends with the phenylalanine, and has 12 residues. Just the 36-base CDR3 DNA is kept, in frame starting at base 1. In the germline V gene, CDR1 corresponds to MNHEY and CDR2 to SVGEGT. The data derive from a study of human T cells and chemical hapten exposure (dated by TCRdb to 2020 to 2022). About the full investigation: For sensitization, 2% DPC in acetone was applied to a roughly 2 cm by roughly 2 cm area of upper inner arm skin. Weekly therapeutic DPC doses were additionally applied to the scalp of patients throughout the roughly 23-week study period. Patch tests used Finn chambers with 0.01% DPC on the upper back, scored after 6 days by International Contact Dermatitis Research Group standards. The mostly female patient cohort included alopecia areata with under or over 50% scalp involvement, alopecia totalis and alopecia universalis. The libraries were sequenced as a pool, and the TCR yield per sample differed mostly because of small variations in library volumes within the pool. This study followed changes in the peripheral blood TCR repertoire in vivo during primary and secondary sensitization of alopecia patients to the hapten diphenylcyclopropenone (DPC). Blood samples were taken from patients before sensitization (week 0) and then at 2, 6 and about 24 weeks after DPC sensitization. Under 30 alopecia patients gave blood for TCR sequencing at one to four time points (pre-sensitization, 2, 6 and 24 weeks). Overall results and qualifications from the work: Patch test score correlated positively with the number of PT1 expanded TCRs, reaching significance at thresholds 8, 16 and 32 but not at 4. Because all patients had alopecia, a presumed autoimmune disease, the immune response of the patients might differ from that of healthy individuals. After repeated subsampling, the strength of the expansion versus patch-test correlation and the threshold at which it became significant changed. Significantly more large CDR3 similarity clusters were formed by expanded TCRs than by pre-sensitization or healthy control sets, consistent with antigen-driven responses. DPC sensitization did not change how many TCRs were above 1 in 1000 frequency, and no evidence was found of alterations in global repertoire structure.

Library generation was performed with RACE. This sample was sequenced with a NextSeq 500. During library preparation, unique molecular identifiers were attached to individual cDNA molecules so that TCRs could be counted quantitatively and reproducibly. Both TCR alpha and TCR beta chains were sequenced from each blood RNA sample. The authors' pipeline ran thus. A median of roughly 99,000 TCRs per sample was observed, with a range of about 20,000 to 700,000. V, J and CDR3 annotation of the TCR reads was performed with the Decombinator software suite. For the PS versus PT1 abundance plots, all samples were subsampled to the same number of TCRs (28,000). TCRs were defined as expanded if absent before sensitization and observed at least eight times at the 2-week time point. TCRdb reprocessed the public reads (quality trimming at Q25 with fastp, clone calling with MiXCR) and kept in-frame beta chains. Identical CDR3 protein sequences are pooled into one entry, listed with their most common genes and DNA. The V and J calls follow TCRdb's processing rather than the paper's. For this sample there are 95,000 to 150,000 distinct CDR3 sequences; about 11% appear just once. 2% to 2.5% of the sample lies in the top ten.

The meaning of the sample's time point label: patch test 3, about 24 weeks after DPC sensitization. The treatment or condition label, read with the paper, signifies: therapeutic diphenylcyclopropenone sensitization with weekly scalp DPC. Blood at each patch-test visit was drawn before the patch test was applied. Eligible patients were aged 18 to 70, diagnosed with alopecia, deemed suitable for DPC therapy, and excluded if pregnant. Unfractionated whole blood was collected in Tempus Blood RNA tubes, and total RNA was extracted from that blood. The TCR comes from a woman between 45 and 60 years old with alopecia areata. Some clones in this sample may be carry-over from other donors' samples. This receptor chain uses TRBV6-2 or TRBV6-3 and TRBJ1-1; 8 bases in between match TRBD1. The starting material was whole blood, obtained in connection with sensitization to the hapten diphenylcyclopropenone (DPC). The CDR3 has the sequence CASTPDRAEAFF. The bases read TGTGCCAGCACCCCGGACAGGGCTGAAGCTTTCTTT.